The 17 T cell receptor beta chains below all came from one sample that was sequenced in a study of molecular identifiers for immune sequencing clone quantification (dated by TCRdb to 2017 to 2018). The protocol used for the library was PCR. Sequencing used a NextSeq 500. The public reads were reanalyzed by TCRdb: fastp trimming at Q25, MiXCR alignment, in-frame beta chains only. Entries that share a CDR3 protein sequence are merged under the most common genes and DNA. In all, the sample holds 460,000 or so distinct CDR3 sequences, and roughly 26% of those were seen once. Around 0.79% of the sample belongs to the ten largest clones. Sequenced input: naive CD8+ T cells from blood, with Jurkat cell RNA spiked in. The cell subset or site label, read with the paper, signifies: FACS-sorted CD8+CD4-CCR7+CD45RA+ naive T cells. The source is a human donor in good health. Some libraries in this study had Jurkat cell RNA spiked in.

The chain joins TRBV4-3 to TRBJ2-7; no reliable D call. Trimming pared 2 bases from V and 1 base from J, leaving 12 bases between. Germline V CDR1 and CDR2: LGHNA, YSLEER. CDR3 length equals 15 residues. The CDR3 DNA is TGCGCCAGCAGCCAACTCCGGGCCACGTCCTACGAGCAGTACTTC. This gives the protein CASSQLRATSYEQYF.

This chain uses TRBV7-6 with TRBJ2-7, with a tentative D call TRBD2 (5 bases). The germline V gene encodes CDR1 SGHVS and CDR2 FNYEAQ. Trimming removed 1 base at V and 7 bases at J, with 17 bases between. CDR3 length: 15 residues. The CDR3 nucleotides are TGTGCCAGCAGCTTAGTTGCAGGACCCACGGGGGAGCAGTACTTC. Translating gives CASSLVAGPTGEQYF.

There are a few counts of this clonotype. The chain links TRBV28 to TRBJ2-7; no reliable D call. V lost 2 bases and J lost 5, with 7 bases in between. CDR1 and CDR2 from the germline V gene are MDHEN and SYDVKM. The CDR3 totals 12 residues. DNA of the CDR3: TGTGCCAGCAGTTTACTCCTCAACGAGCAGTACTTC. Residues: CASSLLLNEQYF. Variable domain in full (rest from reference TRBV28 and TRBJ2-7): DVKVTQSSRYLVKRTGEKVFLECVQDMDHENMFWYRQDPGLGLRLIYFSYDVKMKEKGDIPEGYSVSREKKERFSLILESASTNQTSMYLCASSLLLNEQYFGPGTRLTVT.

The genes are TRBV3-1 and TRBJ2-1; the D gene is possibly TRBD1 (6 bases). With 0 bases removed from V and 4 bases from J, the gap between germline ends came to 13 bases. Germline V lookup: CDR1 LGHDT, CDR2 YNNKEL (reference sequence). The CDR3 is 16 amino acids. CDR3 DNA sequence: TGTGCCAGCAGCCAAGATGACAGGAGTGTGTACAATGAGCAGTTCTTC. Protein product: CASSQDDRSVYNEQFF.

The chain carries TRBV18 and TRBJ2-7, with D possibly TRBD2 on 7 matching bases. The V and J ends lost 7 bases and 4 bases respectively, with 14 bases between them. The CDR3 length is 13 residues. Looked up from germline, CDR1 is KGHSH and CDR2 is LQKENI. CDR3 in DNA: TGTGCCAGCTGGGGGGGGCGACCGTACGAGCAGTACTTC. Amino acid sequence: CASWGGRPYEQYF.

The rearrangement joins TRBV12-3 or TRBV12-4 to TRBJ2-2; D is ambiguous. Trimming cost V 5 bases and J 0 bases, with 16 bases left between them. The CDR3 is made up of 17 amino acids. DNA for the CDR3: TGTGCCAGCAGTCACCCAAAGGGCGGTACGAACACCGGGGAGCTGTTTTTT. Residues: CASSHPKGGTNTGELFF.

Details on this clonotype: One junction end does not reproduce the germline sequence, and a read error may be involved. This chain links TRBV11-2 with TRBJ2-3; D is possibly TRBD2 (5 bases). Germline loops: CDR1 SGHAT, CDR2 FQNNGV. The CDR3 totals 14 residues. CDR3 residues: CASGAYGSTDTRYF. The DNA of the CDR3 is TGTGCCAGCGGCGCGTATGGGAGCACGGATACGCGGTATTTT.

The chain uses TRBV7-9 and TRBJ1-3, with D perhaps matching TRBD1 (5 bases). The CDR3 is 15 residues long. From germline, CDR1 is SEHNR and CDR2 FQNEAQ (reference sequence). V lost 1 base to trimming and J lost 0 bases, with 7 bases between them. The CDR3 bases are TGTGCCAGCAGCTTAGAACAGGTCTCTGGAAACACCATATATTTT. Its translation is CASSLEQVSGNTIYF. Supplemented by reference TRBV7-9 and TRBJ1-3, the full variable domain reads DTGVSQNPRHKITKRGQNVTFRCDPISEHNRLYWYRQTLGQGPEFLTYFQNEAQLEKSRLLSDRFSAERPKGSFSTLEIQRTEQGDSAMYLCASSLEQVSGNTIYFGEGSWLTVV.

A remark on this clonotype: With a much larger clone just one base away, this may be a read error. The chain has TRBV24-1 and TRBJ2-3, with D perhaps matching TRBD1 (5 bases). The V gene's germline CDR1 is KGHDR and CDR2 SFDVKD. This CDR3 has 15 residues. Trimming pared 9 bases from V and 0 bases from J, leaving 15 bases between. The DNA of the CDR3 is TGTGCCACCTGTGCAACGACAGCTAGCACAGATACGCAGTATTTT. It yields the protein CATCATTASTDTQYF.

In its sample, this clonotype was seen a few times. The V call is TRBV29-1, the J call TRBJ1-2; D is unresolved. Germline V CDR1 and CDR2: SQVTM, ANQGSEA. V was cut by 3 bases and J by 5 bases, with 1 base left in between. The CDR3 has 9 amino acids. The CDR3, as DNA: TGCAGCGTTGATTATGGCTACACCTTC. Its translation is CSVDYGYTF.

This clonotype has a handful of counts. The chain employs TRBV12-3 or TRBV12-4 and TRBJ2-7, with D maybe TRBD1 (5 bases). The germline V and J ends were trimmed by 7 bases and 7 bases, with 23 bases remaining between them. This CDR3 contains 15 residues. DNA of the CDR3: TGTGCCAGCAAACCAGGACATTCCGCTCTCGTGGAGCAGTACTTC. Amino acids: CASKPGHSALVEQYF.

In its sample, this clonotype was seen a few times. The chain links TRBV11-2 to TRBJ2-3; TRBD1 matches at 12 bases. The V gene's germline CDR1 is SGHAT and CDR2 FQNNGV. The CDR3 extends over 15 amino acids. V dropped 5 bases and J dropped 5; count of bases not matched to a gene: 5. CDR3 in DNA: TGTGCCAGCAGCGAGGGACAGGGGGCAGGAGATACGCAGTATTTT. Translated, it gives CASSEGQGAGDTQYF. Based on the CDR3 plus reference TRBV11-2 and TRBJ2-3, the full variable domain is EAGVAQSPRYKIIEKRQSVAFWCNPISGHATLYWYQQILGQGPKLLIQFQNNGVVDDSQLPKDRFSAERLKGVDSTLKIQPAKLEDSAVYLCASSEGQGAGDTQYFGPGTRLTVL.

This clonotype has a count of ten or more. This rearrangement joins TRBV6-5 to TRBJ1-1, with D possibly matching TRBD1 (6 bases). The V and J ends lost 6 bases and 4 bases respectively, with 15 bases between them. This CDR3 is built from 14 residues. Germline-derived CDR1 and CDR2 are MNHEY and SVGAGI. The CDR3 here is CASRHQGKVTEAFF. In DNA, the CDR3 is TGTGCCAGCAGACACCAGGGGAAGGTCACTGAAGCTTTCTTT.

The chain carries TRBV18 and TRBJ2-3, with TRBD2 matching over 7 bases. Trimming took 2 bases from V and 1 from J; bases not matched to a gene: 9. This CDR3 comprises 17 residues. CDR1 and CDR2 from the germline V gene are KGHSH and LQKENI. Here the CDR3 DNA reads TGTGCCAGCTCACCAACCCTACTAGCGACGGGCACAGATACGCAGTATTTT. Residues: CASSPTLLATGTDTQYF.

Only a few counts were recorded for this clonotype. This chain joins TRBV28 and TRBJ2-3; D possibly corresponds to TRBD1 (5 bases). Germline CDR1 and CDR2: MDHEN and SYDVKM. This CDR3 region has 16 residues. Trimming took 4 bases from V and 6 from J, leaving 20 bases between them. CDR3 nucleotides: TGTGCCAGCAGTTCCTCCGGTAGCTGGGGCAGGGATACGCAGTATTTT. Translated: CASSSSGSWGRDTQYF.

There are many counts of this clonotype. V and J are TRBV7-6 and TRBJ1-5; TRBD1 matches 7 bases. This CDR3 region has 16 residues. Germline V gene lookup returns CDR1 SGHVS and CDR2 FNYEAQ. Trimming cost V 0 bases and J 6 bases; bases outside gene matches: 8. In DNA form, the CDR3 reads TGTGCCAGCAGCTTAGCGGAGGGGGCAAGGGGTCAGCCCCAGCATTTT. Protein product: CASSLAEGARGQPQHF.

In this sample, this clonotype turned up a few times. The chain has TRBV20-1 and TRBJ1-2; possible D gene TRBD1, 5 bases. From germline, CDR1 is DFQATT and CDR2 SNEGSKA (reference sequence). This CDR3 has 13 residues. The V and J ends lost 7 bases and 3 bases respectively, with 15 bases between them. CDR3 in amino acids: CSGREQAHYGYTF. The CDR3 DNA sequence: TGCAGTGGCAGGGAACAGGCCCACTATGGCTACACCTTC.